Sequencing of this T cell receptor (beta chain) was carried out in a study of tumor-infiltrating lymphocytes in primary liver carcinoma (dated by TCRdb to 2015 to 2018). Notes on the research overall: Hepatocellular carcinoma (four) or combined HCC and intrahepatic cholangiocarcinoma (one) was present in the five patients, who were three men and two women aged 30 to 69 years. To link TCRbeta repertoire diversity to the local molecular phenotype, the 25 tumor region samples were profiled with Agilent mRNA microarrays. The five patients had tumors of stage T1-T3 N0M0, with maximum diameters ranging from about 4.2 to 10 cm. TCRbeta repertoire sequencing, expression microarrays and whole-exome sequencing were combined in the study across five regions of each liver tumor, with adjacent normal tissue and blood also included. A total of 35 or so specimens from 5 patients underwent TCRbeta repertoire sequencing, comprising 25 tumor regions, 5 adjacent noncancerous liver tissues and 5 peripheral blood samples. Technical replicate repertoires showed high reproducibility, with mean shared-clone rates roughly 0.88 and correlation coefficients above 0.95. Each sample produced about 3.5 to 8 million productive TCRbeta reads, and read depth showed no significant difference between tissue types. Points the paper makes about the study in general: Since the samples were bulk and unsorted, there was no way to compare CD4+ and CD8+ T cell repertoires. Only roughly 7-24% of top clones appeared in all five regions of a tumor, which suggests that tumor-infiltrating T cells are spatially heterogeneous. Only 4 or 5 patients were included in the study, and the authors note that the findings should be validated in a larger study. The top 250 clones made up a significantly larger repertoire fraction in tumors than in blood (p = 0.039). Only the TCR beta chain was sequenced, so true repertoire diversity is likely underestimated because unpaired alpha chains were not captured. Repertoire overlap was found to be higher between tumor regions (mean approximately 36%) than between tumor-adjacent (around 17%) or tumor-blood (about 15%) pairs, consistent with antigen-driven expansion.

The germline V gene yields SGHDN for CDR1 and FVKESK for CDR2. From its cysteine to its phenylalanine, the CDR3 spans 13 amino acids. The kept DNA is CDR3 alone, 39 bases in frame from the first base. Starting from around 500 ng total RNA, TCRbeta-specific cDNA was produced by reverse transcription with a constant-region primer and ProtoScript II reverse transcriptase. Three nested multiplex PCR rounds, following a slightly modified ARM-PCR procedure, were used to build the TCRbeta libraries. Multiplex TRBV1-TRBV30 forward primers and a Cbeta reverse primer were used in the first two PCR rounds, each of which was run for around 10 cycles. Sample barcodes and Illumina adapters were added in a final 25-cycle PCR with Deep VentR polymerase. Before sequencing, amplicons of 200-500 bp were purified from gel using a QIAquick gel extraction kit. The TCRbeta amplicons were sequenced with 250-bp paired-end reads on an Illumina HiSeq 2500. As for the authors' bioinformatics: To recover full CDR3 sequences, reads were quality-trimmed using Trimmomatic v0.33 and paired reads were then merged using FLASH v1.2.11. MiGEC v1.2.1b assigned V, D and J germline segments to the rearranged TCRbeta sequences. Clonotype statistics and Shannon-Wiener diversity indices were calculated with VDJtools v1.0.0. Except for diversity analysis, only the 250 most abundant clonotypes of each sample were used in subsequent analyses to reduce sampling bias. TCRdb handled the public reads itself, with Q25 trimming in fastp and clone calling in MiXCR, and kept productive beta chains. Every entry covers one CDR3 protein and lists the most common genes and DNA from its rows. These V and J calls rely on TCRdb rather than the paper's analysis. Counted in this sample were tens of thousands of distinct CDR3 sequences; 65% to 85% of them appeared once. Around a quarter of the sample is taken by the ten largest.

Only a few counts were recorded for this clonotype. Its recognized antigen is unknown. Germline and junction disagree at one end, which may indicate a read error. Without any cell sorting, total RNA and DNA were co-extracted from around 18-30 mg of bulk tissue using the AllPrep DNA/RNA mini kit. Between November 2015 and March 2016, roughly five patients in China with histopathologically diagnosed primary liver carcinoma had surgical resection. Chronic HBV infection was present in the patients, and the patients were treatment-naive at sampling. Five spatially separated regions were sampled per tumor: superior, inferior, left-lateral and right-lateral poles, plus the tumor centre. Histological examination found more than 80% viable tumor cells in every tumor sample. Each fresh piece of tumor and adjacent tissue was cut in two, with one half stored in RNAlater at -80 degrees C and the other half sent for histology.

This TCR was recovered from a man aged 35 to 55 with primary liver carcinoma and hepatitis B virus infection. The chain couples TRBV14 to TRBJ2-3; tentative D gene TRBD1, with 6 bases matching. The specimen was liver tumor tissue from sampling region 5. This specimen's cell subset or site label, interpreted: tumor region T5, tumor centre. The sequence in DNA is TGTGCCGGCAGCCCGACAGGACAGACTACGCAGTATTTT. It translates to CAGSPTGQTTQYF.